A selection of T cell receptor beta chains follows, all from one sample in a study of a mutant IDH1 vaccine in newly diagnosed glioma. Their target antigens are unknown. Produced via immunoSEQ multiplex PCR; TCRdb's table is partial and in-frame only. The table records under 45,000 clones, about 88% of them present only once. The sample in question was PBMCs, obtained from a glioma patient whose treatment included an IDH1 peptide vaccine. The receptor source for this set is a woman under 30 with glioma. Some clones in this sample may be carry-over from other donors' samples. The CDR3 runs from the conserved cysteine through the conserved F or W.

J: TRBJ1-2
V: TRBV9
length: 14
CDR3: CASSVTQGRSGYTF

J: TRBJ1-1
V: TRBV29-1
length: 14
CDR3: CSVGRDRGDTEAFF

J: TRBJ1-5
V: TRBV4-1
length: 16
CDR3: CASSQEASITGQPQHF

J: TRBJ2-7
V: TRBV7-9
length: 15
CDR3: CASSAWDRGSYEQYF

J: TRBJ1-4
V: TRBV5-6
length: 16
CDR3: CASSHLEGSTNEKLFF

J: TRBJ2-7
V: TRBV10-3
length: 13
CDR3: CAIDDRDSYEQYF

J: TRBJ1-2
V: TRBV11-3
length: 13
CDR3: CASSSQGSYGYTF

J: TRBJ1-5
V: TRBV27
length: 13
CDR3: CASSLNRFQPQHF

J: TRBJ2-2
V: TRBV14
length: 13
CDR3: CASRQSNTGELFF

J: TRBJ2-1
V: TRBV27
length: 16
CDR3: CASSLGFGLGGSEQFF

J: TRBJ2-7
V: TRBV5-6
length: 14
CDR3: CASSFEGVTYEQYF

J: TRBJ2-5
V: TRBV15
length: 15
CDR3: CATSREAEVQETQYF

J: TRBJ1-1
V: TRBV11-2
length: 17
CDR3: CASSLGAGHTVGTEAFF

J: TRBJ2-5
V: TRBV30
length: 15
CDR3: CAWSRGVSTKETQYF

J: TRBJ2-1
V: TRBV2
length: 16
CDR3: CASQREGSLGYNEQFF

J: TRBJ2-7
V: TRBV19
length: 13
CDR3: CASSIDQGDEQYF

J: TRBJ2-7
V: TRBV5-1
length: 13
CDR3: CASSDPGGYEQYF

J: TRBJ2-4
V: TRBV21-1
length: 20
CDR3: CASSKAGLAVPGWPKNIQYF

J: TRBJ1-1
V: TRBV6-6
length: 12
CDR3: CASSYSATEAFF

J: TRBJ1-2
V: TRBV16
length: 13
CDR3: CASSQSASYGYTF

J: TRBJ1-5
V: TRBV7-9
length: 13
CDR3: CASSGPGIQPQHF

J: TRBJ2-7
V: TRBV28
length: 13
CDR3: CASSEAGSYEQYF

J: TRBJ2-1
V: TRBV4-1
length: 14
CDR3: CASSHFPSGDEQFF